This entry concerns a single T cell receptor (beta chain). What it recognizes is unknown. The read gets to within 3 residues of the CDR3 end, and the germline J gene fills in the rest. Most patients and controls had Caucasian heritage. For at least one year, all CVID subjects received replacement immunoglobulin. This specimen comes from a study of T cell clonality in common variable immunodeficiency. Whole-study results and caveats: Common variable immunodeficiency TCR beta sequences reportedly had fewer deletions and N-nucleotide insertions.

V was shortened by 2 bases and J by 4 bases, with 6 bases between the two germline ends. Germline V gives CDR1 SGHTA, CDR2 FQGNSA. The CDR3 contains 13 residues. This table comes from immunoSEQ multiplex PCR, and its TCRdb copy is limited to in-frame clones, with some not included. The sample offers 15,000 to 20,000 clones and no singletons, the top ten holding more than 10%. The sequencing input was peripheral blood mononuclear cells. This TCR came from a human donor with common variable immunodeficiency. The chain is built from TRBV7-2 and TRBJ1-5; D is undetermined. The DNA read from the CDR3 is TGTGCCAGCAGCTTAACAGATAATCAGCCC. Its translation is CASSLTDNQP. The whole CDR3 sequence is CASSLTDNQPQHF.